The text below deals with one TCR beta chain. The data derive from a study of blood T cell repertoires in COVID-19. Whole-study context: Researchers got acute and convalescent COVID-19 samples from the United States, Italy and Spain. Sample material is recorded as cDNA or gDNA derived from T cells, B-cell-depleted T cells, or PBMCs.

Study processing details: Amplification from reference gene primers served as the basis for estimated nucleated cell counts. Repertoires were generated with immunoSEQ multiplex PCR, while TCRdb's copy carries only in-frame clones and drops some. V and J calls and clone size are given by that table; D and trimming were obtained from the DNA. Counted here are approximately 150,000 clones, around 88% occurring once; the ten biggest clones make up less than 6.5%. The germline V gene has CDR1 SGHVS and CDR2 FNYEAQ. Trimming took 5 bases from V and 7 from J; bases not matched to a gene: 6. The CDR3 is 13 residues long.

Source material: peripheral blood. The chain has TRBV7-6 and TRBJ1-1, with 8 bases identical to TRBD1. The TCR comes from a human donor in a cohort sampled during active COVID-19. The CDR3 protein is CASSDRGRGEAFF. As DNA, the CDR3 is TGTGCCAGCAGCGACAGGGGCCGGGGTGAAGCTTTCTTT.